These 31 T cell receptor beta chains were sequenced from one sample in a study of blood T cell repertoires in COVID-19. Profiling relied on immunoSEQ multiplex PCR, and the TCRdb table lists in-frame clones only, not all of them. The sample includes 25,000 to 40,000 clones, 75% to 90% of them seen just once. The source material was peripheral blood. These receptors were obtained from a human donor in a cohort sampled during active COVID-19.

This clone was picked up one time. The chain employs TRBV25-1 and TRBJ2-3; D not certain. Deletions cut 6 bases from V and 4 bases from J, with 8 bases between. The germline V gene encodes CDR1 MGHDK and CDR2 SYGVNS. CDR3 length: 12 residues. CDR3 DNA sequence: TGTGCCAGCAGAACGGTGGCAGATACGCAGTATTTT. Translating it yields CASRTVADTQYF.

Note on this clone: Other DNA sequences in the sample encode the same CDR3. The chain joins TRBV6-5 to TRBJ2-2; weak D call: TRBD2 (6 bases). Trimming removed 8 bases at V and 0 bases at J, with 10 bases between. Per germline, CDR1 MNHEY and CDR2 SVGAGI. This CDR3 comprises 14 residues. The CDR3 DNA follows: TGTGCCAGCTCATCGGGGGCGAACACCGGGGAGCTGTTTTTT. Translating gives CASSSGANTGELFF.

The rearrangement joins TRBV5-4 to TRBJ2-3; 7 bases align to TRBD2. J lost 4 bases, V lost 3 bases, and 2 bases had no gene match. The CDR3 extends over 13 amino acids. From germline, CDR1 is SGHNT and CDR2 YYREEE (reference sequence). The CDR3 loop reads CASSSAGADTQYF. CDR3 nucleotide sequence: TGTGCCAGCAGCTCGGCGGGGGCAGATACGCAGTATTTT.

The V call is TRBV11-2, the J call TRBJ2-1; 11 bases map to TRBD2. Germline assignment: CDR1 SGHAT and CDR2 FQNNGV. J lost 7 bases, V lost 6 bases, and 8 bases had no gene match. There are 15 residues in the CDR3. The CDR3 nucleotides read TGTGCCAGCAGTTCCGGAACTAGCGGGAGAAATGAGCAGTTCTTC. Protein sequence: CASSSGTSGRNEQFF.

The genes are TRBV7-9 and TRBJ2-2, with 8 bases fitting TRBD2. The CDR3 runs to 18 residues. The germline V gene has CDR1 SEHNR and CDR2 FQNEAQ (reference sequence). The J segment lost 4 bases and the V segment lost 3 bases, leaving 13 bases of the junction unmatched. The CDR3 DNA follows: TGTGCCAGCAGCTTCCTGGATGCGGGAGGCCCGAGCACCGGGGAGCTGTTTTTT. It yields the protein CASSFLDAGGPSTGELFF. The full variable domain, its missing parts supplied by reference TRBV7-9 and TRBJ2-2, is DTGVSQNPRHKITKRGQNVTFRCDPISEHNRLYWYRQTLGQGPEFLTYFQNEAQLEKSRLLSDRFSAERPKGSFSTLEIQRTEQGDSAMYLCASSFLDAGGPSTGELFFGEGSRLTVL.

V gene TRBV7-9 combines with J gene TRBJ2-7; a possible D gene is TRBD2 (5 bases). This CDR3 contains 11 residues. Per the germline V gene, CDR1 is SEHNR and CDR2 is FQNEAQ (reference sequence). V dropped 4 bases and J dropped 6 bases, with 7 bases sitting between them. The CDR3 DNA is TGTGCCAGCAGCTCGGACTCCGAGCAGTACTTC. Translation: CASSSDSEQYF.

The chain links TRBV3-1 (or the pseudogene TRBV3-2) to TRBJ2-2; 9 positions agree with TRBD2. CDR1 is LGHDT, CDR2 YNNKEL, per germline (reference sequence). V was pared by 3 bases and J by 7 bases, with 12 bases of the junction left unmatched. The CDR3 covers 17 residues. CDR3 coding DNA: TGTGCCAGCAGCCAGTTAGCGGGGGCCGAGAGGAGCGGGGAGCTGTTTTTT. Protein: CASSQLAGAERSGELFF.

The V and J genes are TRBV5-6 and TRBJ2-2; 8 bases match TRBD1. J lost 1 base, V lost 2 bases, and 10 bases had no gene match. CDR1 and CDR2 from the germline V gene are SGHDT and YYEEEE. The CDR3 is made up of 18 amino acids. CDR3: CASSFVDIQGVNTGELFF. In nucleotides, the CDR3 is TGTGCCAGCAGCTTTGTAGACATACAGGGGGTGAACACCGGGGAGCTGTTTTTT.

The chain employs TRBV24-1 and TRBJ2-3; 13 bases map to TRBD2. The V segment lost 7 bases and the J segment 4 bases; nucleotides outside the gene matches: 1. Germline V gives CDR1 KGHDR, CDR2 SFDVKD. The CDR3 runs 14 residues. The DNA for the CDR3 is TGTGCCACCAGCGGGACTAGCGGGGCAGATACGCAGTATTTT. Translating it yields CATSGTSGADTQYF.

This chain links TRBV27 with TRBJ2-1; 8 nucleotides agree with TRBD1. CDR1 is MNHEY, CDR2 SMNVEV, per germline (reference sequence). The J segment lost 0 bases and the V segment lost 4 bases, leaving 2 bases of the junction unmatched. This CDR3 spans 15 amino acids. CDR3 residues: CASSSGQASYNEQFF. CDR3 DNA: TGTGCCAGCAGTTCGGGACAGGCCTCCTACAATGAGCAGTTCTTC.

The CDR3 sequence is CASSPRGASGVETQYF. CDR3 DNA sequence: TGCGCCAGCAGCCCTCGGGGGGCTAGCGGGGTAGAGACCCAGTACTTC. This chain joins TRBV5-1 and TRBJ2-5; 9 nucleotides align to TRBD2. V lost 4 bases and J lost 4; bases outside the gene matches: 11. In germline, CDR1 is SGHRS, CDR2 YFSETQ. This CDR3 region has 16 residues.

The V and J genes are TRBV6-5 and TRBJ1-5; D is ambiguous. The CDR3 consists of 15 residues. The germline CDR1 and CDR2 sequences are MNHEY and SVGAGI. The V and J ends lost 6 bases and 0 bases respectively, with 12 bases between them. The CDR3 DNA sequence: TGTGCCAGCAGGGCCCTCCTTTATAGCAATCAGCCCCAGCATTTT. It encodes CASRALLYSNQPQHF.

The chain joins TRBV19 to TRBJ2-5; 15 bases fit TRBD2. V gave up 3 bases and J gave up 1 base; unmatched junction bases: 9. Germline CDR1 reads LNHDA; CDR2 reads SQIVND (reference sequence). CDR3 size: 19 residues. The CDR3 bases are TGTGCCAGTAGTATGGTGTCCGGACTAGCGGGAGGGCGCCAAGAGACCCAGTACTTC. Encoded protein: CASSMVSGLAGGRQETQYF.

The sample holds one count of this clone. CDR3 coding DNA: TGTGCCAGCAGCGCCCGACCGGGACAGGGTGTCTATGAGCAGTTCTTC. Translation gives CASSARPGQGVYEQFF. The J gene is TRBJ2-1, the V gene TRBV9; 9 bases fit TRBD1. Germline CDR1 reads SGDLS; CDR2 reads YYNGEE. V lost 3 bases and J lost 8; bases outside the gene matches: 12. This CDR3 region has 16 residues.

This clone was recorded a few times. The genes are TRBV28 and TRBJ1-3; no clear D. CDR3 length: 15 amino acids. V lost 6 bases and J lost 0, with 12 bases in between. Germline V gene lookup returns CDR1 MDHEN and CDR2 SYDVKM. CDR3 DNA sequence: TGTGCCAGCAGCACAGCACACCTCTCTGGAAACACCATATATTTT. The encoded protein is CASSTAHLSGNTIYF.

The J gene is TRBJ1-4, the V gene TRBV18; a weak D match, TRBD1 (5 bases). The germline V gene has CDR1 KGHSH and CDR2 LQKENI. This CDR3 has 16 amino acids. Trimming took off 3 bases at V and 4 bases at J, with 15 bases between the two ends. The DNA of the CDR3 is TGTGCCAGCTCACCCCTGCCGGCAGGGCTTAATGAAAAACTGTTTTTT. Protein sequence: CASSPLPAGLNEKLFF.

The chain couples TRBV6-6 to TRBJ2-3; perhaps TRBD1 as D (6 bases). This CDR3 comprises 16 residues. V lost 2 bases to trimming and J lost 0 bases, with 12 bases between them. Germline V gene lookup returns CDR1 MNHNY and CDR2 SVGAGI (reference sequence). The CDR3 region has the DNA TGTGCCAGCAGTTACCCCTGGGACATTAGCACAGATACGCAGTATTTT. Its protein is CASSYPWDISTDTQYF.

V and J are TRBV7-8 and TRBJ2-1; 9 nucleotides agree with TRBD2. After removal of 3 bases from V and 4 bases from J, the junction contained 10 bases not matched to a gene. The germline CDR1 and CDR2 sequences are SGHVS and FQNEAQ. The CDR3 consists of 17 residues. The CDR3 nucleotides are TGTGCCAGCAGCTTGGTGGAGGTGACTAGCGGTTACAATGAGCAGTTCTTC. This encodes CASSLVEVTSGYNEQFF.

In DNA form, the CDR3 reads TGTGCCAGCAGCACCAAATGGCCTACAGGGGCACGTGGCTACACCTTC. Amino acid sequence: CASSTKWPTGARGYTF. The chain combines TRBV21-1 with TRBJ1-2; TRBD1 is the table's D call and was not checked against the DNA. TRBV21-1 counts as a pseudogene. This CDR3 has 16 residues.

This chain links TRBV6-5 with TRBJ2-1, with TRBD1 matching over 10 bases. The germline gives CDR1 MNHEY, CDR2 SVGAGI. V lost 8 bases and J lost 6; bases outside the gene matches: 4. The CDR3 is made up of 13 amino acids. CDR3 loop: CASVGTGVNEQFF. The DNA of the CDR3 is TGTGCCAGCGTCGGGACAGGGGTCAATGAGCAGTTCTTC.

Written as DNA, the CDR3 is TGTGCCAGCAGCTTATGGGCGGGGGAGAACACCGGGGAGCTGTTTTTT. This translates into CASSLWAGENTGELFF. This chain joins TRBV7-8 and TRBJ2-2; TRBD2 matches 7 bases. The germline V gene encodes CDR1 SGHVS and CDR2 FQNEAQ. Trimming cost V 2 bases and J 1 base; bases outside gene matches: 4. The CDR3 spans 16 residues.

The CDR3 region is CASSAASGGRETQYF. CDR3 DNA sequence: TGTGCCAGCAGTGCGGCTAGCGGGGGTCGAGAGACCCAGTACTTC. The chain links TRBV2 to TRBJ2-5; 10 bases map to TRBD2. The CDR3 runs 15 residues. Germline V gene lookup returns CDR1 SNHLY and CDR2 FYNNEI. After removal of 4 bases from V and 4 bases from J, the junction contained 6 bases not matched to a gene.

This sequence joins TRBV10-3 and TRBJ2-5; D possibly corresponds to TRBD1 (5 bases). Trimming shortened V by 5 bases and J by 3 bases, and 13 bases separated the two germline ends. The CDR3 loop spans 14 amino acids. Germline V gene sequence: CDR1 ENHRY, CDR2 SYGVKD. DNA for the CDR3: TGTGCCATCAGTCCCGGACACGCAAAAGAGACCCAGTACTTC. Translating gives CAISPGHAKETQYF.

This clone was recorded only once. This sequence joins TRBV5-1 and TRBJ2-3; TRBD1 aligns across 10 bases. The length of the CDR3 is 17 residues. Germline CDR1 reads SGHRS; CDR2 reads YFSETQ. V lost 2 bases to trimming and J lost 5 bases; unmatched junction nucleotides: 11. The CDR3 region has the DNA TGCGCCAGCAGCTTACGGGACAGGGGCGAGTCTATAGATACGCAGTATTTT. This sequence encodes CASSLRDRGESIDTQYF.

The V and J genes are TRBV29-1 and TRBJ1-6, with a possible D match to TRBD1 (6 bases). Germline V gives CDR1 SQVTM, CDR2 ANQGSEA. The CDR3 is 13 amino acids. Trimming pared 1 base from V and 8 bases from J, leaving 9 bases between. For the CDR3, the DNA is TGCAGCGTTGAAGTGGCAGGGGATTCACCCCTCCACTTT. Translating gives CSVEVAGDSPLHF.

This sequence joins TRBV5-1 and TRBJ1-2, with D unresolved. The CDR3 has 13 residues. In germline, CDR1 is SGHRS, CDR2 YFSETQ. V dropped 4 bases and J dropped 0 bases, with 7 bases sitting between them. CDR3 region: CASSEGSNYGYTF. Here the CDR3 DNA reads TGCGCCAGCAGCGAGGGCTCTAACTATGGCTACACCTTC.

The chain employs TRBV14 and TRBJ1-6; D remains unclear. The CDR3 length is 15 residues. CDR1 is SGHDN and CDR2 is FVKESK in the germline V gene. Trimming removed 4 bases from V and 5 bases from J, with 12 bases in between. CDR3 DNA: TGTGCCAGCAGCCCAGCGGCGGCTCATAATTCACCCCTCCACTTT. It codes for CASSPAAAHNSPLHF.

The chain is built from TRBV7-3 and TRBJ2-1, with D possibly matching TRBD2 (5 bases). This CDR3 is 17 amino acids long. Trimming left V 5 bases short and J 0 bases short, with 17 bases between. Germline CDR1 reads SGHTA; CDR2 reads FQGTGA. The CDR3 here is CASSPQGGDGSYNEQFF. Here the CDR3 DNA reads TGTGCCAGCAGCCCCCAAGGAGGCGACGGCTCCTACAATGAGCAGTTCTTC.

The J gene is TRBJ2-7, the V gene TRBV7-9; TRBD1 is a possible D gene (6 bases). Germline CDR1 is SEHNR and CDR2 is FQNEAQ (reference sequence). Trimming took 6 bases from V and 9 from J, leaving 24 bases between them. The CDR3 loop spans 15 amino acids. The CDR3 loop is CASRPDVSEQGGQYF. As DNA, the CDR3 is TGTGCCAGCAGACCGGACGTCTCGGAACAGGGCGGGCAGTACTTC.

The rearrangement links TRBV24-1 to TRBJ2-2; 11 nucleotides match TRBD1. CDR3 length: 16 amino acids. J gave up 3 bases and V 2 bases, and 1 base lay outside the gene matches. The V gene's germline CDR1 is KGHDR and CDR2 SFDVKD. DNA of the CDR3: TGTGCCACCAGTGATTGGGACAGGGGGGACACCGGGGAGCTGTTTTTT. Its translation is CATSDWDRGDTGELFF.

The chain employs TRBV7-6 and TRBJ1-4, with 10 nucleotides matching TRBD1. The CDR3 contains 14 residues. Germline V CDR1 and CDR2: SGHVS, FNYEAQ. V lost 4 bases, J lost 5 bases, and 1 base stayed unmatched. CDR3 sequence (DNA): TGTGCCAGCAGCTCGGGACAGGGGAATGAAAAACTGTTTTTT. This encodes CASSSGQGNEKLFF.